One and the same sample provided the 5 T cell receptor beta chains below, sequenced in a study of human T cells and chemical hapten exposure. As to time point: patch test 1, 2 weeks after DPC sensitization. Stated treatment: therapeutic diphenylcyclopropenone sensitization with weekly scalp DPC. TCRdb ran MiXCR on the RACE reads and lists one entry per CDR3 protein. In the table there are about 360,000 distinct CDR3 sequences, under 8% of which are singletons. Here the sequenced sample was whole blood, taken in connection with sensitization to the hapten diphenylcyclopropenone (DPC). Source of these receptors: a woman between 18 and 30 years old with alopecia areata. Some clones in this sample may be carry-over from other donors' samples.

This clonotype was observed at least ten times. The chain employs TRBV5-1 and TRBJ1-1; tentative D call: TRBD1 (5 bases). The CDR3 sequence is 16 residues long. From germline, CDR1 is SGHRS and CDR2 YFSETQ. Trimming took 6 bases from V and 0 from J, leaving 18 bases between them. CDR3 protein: CASNSGTGYMNTEAFF. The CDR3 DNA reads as TGCGCCAGCAACAGTGGAACAGGTTACATGAACACTGAAGCTTTCTTT.

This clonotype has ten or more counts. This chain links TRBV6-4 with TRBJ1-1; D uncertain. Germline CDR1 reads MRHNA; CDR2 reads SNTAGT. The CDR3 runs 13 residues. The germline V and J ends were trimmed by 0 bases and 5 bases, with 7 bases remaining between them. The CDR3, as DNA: TGTGCCAGCAGTGACTCGAGAAATACTGAAGCTTTCTTT. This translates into CASSDSRNTEAFF.

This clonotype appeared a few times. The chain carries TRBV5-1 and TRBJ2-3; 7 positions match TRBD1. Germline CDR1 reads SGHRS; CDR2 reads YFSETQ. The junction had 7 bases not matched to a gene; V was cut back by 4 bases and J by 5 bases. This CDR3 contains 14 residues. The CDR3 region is CASSTQGTQDTQYF. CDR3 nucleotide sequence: TGCGCCAGCAGCACACAGGGGACCCAAGATACGCAGTATTTT.

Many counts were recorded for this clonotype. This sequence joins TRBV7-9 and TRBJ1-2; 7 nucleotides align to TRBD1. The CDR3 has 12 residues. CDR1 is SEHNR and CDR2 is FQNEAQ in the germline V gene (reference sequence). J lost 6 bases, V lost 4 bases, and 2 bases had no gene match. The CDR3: CASSYDRDGYTF. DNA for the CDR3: TGTGCCAGCAGCTACGACAGGGATGGCTACACCTTC.

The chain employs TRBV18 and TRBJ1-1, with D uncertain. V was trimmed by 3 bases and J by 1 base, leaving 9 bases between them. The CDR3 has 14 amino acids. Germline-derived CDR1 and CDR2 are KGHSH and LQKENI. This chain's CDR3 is CASSPVGRNTEAFF. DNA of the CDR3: TGTGCCAGCTCACCGGTGGGTCGGAACACTGAAGCTTTCTTT.